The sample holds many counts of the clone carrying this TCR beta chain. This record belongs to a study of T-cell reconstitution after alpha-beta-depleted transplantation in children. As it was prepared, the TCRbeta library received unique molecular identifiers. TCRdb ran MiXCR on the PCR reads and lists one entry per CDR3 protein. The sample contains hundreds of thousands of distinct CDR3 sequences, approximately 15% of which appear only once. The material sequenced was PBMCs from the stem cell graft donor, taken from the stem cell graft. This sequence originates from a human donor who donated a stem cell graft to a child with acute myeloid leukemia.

The CDR3 coding sequence is TGCAGTGCTAGATGGCAGGACACCGGGGAGCTGTTTTTT. Protein sequence: CSARWQDTGELFF. The chain is built from TRBV20-1 and TRBJ2-2, with no clear D. This CDR3 has 13 residues. Germline CDR1 DFQATT, CDR2 SNEGSKA (reference sequence). V lost 2 bases and J lost 3, with 7 bases in between.